Detailed here is one TCR beta chain. Methods used by the authors: Reference gene primer amplification in the assay estimated nucleated cell counts. Using immunoSEQ multiplex PCR, the repertoire was profiled, and TCRdb retains in-frame clones only, with some absent. For V, J and clone size, that table is used; D and trimming come from the DNA. The profile shows 250,000 or so clones, 88% of them singletons. This sample was included in a study of blood T cell repertoires in COVID-19. Study in general: Acute and convalescent COVID-19 specimens originated in the United States, Italy and Spain. T cells, B-cell-depleted T cells, or PBMCs provided the cDNA or gDNA that served as material.

This CDR3 contains 16 residues. The V end lost 4 bases, the J end lost 0 bases, and 13 bases lay between the germline ends. Germline V CDR1 and CDR2: GTSNPN, SVGIG (reference sequence). The chain employs TRBV30 and TRBJ1-6; D unclear. Source material: peripheral blood. The TCR originated in a woman aged 55-75 years with acute or convalescent COVID-19. The CDR3 sequence is CAWNRQAASYNSPLHF. In DNA, the CDR3 is TGTGCCTGGAACCGACAAGCGGCCTCCTATAATTCACCCCTCCACTTT.